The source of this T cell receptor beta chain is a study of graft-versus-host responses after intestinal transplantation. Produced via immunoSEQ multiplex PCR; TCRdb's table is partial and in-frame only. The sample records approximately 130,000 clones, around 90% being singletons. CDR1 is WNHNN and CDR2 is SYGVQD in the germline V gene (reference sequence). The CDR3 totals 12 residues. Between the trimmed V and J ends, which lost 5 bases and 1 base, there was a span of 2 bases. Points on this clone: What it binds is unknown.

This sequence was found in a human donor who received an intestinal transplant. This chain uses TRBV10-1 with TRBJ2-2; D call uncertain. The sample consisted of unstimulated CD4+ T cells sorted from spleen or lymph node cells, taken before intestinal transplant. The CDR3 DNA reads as TGCGCCAGCAGTAAGAACACCGGGGAGCTGTTTTTT. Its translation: CASSKNTGELFF.